These 28 T cell receptor beta chains were sequenced from one sample in a study of T cells in Graves' hyperthyroidism and ophthalmopathy. What was amplified from RNA transcripts were TCR beta CDR3 regions. The HTBI primer set drove a first-round RT-PCR of the TCR CDR3. TCRdb ran MiXCR on the multiplex PCR reads and lists one entry per CDR3 protein. This table holds some 350,000 distinct CDR3 sequences, approximately 20% found once. The specimen sequenced was blood. These receptors all come from a woman aged 18-29 years with Graves' hyperthyroidism.

Comment on this clonotype: The junction differs from germline at one of its ends, possibly a read error. This chain links TRBV2 with TRBJ1-6, with D possibly being TRBD1 (6 bases). The CDR3 covers 14 residues. Per germline, CDR1 SNHLY and CDR2 FYNNEI. The CDR3 is CVSKDRGLGSPLHF. CDR3 bases: TGTGTCAGCAAGGACAGAGGTCTTGGGTCACCCCTCCACTTT. The complete variable domain, with remaining parts taken from reference TRBV2 and TRBJ1-6, reads EPEVTQTPSHQVTQMGQEVILRCVPISNHLYFYWYRQILGQKVEFLVSFYNNEISEKSEIFDDQFSVERPDGSNFTLKIRSTKLEDSAMYFCVSKDRGLGSPLHFGNGTRLTVT.

This clonotype was seen many times. The chain joins TRBV6-2 or TRBV6-3 to TRBJ2-5, with a weak D call TRBD2 (5 bases). V was trimmed by 7 bases and J by 5 bases, leaving 14 bases between them. Germline V CDR1 and CDR2: MNHEY, SVGEGT. This CDR3 is 13 amino acids long. The CDR3 is CASTPGIEETQYF. Written as DNA, the CDR3 is TGTGCCAGCACCCCGGGAATTGAGGAGACCCAGTACTTC.

The J gene is TRBJ2-5, the V gene TRBV12-3 or TRBV12-4; D is perhaps TRBD1 (6 bases). The CDR3 sequence is 12 residues long. The V end lost 7 bases, the J end lost 5 bases, and 11 bases lay between the germline ends. CDR3 bases: TGTGCCAGCAAGGTTCAGGGGGAGACCCAGTACTTC. This codes for CASKVQGETQYF.

In its sample, this clonotype was seen many times. J is TRBJ2-7 and V is TRBV4-1; tentative D call: TRBD1 (5 bases). The CDR3 extends over 13 amino acids. Trimming shortened V by 4 bases and J by 9 bases, and 16 bases separated the two germline ends. Germline CDR1 and CDR2: MGHRA and YSYEKL. The CDR3 region is CASSPRGQTRQYF. The CDR3 bases are TGCGCCAGCAGCCCACGAGGACAAACGAGGCAGTACTTC.

This clonotype was seen at least ten times. This sequence joins TRBV11-2 and TRBJ1-2, with 7 bases fitting TRBD1. After removal of 0 bases from V and 4 bases from J, the junction contained 2 bases not matched to a gene. The CDR3 covers 14 residues. Germline V gives CDR1 SGHAT, CDR2 FQNNGV. CDR3 in DNA: TGTGCCAGCAGCTTAGACAGGGGGATCTATGGCTACACCTTC. This gives the protein CASSLDRGIYGYTF.

This clonotype occurred many times. The chain carries TRBV15 and TRBJ2-2; unclear D gene. The germline gives CDR1 LNHNV, CDR2 YYDKDF (reference sequence). The V end was cut by 0 bases, the J end by 3 bases, with 8 bases between. The CDR3 is 15 amino acids. CDR3 nucleotide sequence: TGTGCCACCAGCAGAGATCGGCGGCACACCGGGGAGCTGTTTTTT. Translating gives CATSRDRRHTGELFF.

This clonotype was found many times. The rearrangement links TRBV6-2 or TRBV6-3 to TRBJ1-5; D might be TRBD1 (5 bases). This CDR3 is built from 15 residues. The V and J ends lost 6 bases and 4 bases respectively, with 16 bases between them. Germline V gene lookup returns CDR1 MNHEY and CDR2 SVGEGT. DNA of the CDR3: TGTGCCAGCAGGGGGGGGGGAGTTCTTAATCAGCCCCAGCATTTT. Encoded protein: CASRGGGVLNQPQHF.

V gene TRBV29-1 combines with J gene TRBJ1-2; possible D gene TRBD1, 6 bases. Germline CDR1 SQVTM, CDR2 ANQGSEA. The V end was cut by 4 bases, the J end by 4 bases, with 10 bases between. CDR3 length: 12 residues. CDR3 region: CSVVGGGYGYTF. The CDR3 bases are TGCAGCGTTGTGGGGGGCGGCTATGGCTACACCTTC. Looking up the rest from reference TRBV29-1 and TRBJ1-2 gives the full variable domain: SAVISQKPSRDICQRGTSLTIQCQVDSQVTMMFWYRQQPGQSLTLIATANQGSEATYESGFVIDKFPISRPNLTFSTLTVSNMSPEDSSIYLCSVVGGGYGYTFGSGTRLTVV.

V and J are TRBV12-3 or TRBV12-4 and TRBJ2-7, with 10 bases that match TRBD1. The CDR3 covers 14 residues. The V gene end was trimmed by 4 bases and the J gene end by 6 bases; junction bases not matched to a gene: 6. The CDR3 sequence: CASSSSTGGGEQYF. The CDR3 bases are TGTGCCAGCAGTTCCTCGACAGGGGGCGGCGAGCAGTACTTC.

The chain joins TRBV9 to TRBJ2-5; D unresolved. V lost 1 base, J lost 1 base, and 8 bases lay in between. This CDR3 comprises 14 residues. The germline CDR1 and CDR2 sequences are SGDLS and YYNGEE. Here the CDR3 reads CASSVSSRQETQYF. Written as DNA, the CDR3 is TGTGCCAGCAGCGTAAGCAGCCGCCAAGAGACCCAGTACTTC.

Points on this clonotype: Compared with germline, one end of the junction differs, possibly owing to a read error. The chain recombines TRBV10-3 with TRBJ1-1; tentative D call: TRBD1 (6 bases). The germline V gene has CDR1 ENHRY and CDR2 SYGVKD. The CDR3 is 11 amino acids. The CDR3, as DNA: TGTGCCATCACTGAGCGGGGGGCGGCTTTCTTT. Protein sequence: CAITERGAAFF.

This chain uses TRBV7-2 with TRBJ2-5, with D unresolved. V shed 4 bases and J shed 7 bases, with 7 bases lying between them. The CDR3 is 11 residues long. Germline V gives CDR1 SGHTA, CDR2 FQGNSA. CDR3 sequence: CASSSQRTQYF. CDR3 coding DNA: TGTGCCAGCAGCTCACAAAGGACCCAGTACTTC.

At least ten counts were recorded for this clonotype. This chain uses TRBV6-1 with TRBJ2-4, with 8 bases matching TRBD1. From germline, CDR1 is MNHNS and CDR2 SASEGT. J lost 4 bases, V lost 5 bases, and 10 bases had no gene match. The CDR3 is 16 residues long. CDR3 in amino acids: CASSLWTGMGKNIQYF. The CDR3 region has the DNA TGTGCCAGCAGTCTATGGACAGGGATGGGGAAAAACATTCAGTACTTC.

This clonotype was counted ten times or more. This chain connects TRBV10-1 to TRBJ1-1; D possibly corresponds to TRBD1 (5 bases). The V end was cut by 3 bases, the J end by 5 bases, with 7 bases between. The CDR3 contains 12 residues. CDR1 is WNHNN and CDR2 is SYGVQD in the germline V gene (reference sequence). The CDR3 sequence: CASSDWGTEAFF. The DNA of the CDR3 is TGCGCCAGCAGTGATTGGGGGACTGAAGCTTTCTTT.

This clonotype was found many times. This rearrangement joins TRBV30 to TRBJ1-1, with D maybe TRBD1 (5 bases). The CDR3 totals 13 residues. The germline V gene encodes CDR1 GTSNPN and CDR2 SVGIG (reference sequence). Between the trimmed V and J ends, which lost 4 bases and 3 bases, there was a span of 12 bases. CDR3 loop: CAWTRVWDTEAFF. The CDR3 DNA reads as TGTGCCTGGACCAGGGTATGGGACACTGAAGCTTTCTTT. The full variable domain, completed using reference TRBV30 and TRBJ1-1, is SQTIHQWPATLVQPVGSPLSLECTVEGTSNPNLYWYRQAAGRGLQLLFYSVGIGQISSEVPQNLSASRPQDRQFILSSKKLLLSDSGFYLCAWTRVWDTEAFFGQGTRLTVV.

This clonotype was detected many times. J is TRBJ2-5 and V is TRBV20-1; the D gene is possibly TRBD1 (5 bases). Germline V gene lookup returns CDR1 DFQATT and CDR2 SNEGSKA (reference sequence). There are 12 residues in the CDR3. V was clipped by 6 bases and J by 2 bases, with 10 bases between them. This chain's CDR3 is CSAYQGQETQYF. The DNA for the CDR3 is TGCAGTGCCTATCAGGGTCAAGAGACCCAGTACTTC.

In regard to this clonotype: This could be a read error, since a much larger clone is one nucleotide away. The J gene is TRBJ1-1, the V gene TRBV11-2; no reliable D call. Germline V gene lookup returns CDR1 SGHAT and CDR2 FQNNGV. This CDR3 comprises 13 residues. The CDR3 region has the DNA TGTTCCAGCAGCCCCGAATGGGCTCATGAAGCTTTCTTT. Translation: CSSSPEWAHEAFF.

This clonotype was recorded many times. This rearrangement joins TRBV6-5 to TRBJ2-5; 11 bases map to TRBD2. The CDR3 spans 16 residues. The germline gives CDR1 MNHEY, CDR2 SVGAGI. The V segment lost 2 bases and the J segment 8 bases; nucleotides outside the gene matches: 10. CDR3 sequence (DNA): TGTGCCAGCAGTTACCCTGCTAGCGGGGGGAAGAAAACCCAGTACTTC. Its protein is CASSYPASGGKKTQYF.

The rearrangement uses TRBV9 and TRBJ2-2, with TRBD2 identical over 12 bases. This CDR3 is 17 amino acids long. Germline V gene data show CDR1 as SGDLS and CDR2 as YYNGEE. Losses at the gene ends were 3 bases for V and 1 base for J; bases not matched to a gene: 4. The CDR3 DNA reads as TGTGCCAGCAGCGATCCTAGCGGGGGGGAGAACACCGGGGAGCTGTTTTTT. Translated: CASSDPSGGENTGELFF. The full variable domain, rest sourced from reference TRBV9 and TRBJ2-2, is DSGVTQTPKHLITATGQRVTLRCSPRSGDLSVYWYQQSLDQGLQFLIQYYNGEERAKGNILERFSAQQFPDLHSELNLSSLELGDSALYFCASSDPSGGENTGELFFGEGSRLTVL.

In this sample, this clonotype turned up many times. V usage is TRBV6-1 and J usage is TRBJ2-7, with D possibly TRBD1 on 5 matching bases. CDR1 is MNHNS and CDR2 is SASEGT in the germline V gene. The CDR3 is made up of 14 amino acids. Trimming cost V 0 bases and J 4 bases, with 10 bases left between them. In nucleotides, the CDR3 is TGTGCCAGCAGTGAAGCCCCCGACAGTTACGAGCAGTACTTC. Amino acid sequence: CASSEAPDSYEQYF.

This rearrangement joins TRBV6-2 or TRBV6-3 to TRBJ1-1; D is undetermined. The CDR3 extends over 13 amino acids. Deletions cut 6 bases from V and 6 bases from J, with 14 bases between. Germline assignment: CDR1 MNHEY and CDR2 SVGEGT. The CDR3 DNA follows: TGTGCCAGCAGCTTGGGCCAGATCTCTGAAGCTTTCTTT. As protein: CASSLGQISEAFF.

This clonotype was detected many times. The chain combines TRBV2 with TRBJ2-2; 9 bases match TRBD1. The CDR3 loop spans 14 amino acids. The junction had 6 bases not matched to a gene; V was cut back by 6 bases and J by 7 bases. Germline CDR1 SNHLY, CDR2 FYNNEI. CDR3: CASRAQGAGGELFF. CDR3 nucleotides: TGTGCCAGCAGGGCACAGGGGGCTGGCGGGGAGCTGTTTTTT.

This clonotype was seen ten or more times. The chain links TRBV15 to TRBJ2-4, with D perhaps matching TRBD1 (6 bases). V lost 2 bases to trimming and J lost 8 bases, with 13 bases between them. The CDR3 covers 14 residues. Germline V gene sequence: CDR1 LNHNV, CDR2 YYDKDF (reference sequence). The CDR3: CATSRTRGRDIQYF. The CDR3 bases are TGTGCCACCAGCAGAACCAGGGGACGGGACATTCAGTACTTC.

At least ten counts were recorded for this clonotype. The chain couples TRBV5-6 to TRBJ1-1; D gene uncertain. V lost 4 bases and J lost 4, with 11 bases in between. Germline CDR1 is SGHDT and CDR2 is YYEEEE. The CDR3 spans 13 residues. CDR3 nucleotides: TGTGCCAGCAGCACAACATTAGTCACTGAAGCTTTCTTT. As protein: CASSTTLVTEAFF. The whole variable domain, remainder taken from reference TRBV5-6 and TRBJ1-1, is DAGVTQSPTHLIKTRGQQVTLRCSPKSGHDTVSWYQQALGQGPQFIFQYYEEEERQRGNFPDRFSGHQFPNYSSELNVNALLLGDSALYLCASSTTLVTEAFFGQGTRLTVV.

This clonotype has a count of ten or more. The rearrangement links TRBV27 to TRBJ2-7; 8 bases are shared with TRBD2. This CDR3 comprises 16 residues. Germline loops: CDR1 MNHEY, CDR2 SMNVEV (reference sequence). Trimming cost V 6 bases and J 4 bases; bases outside gene matches: 14. For the CDR3, the DNA is TGTGCCAGCAGACGCACTCCGGGGGGGGGCCCTTACGAGCAGTACTTC. Its protein product is CASRRTPGGGPYEQYF.

This chain uses TRBV6-1 with TRBJ1-5; the match to TRBD1 covers 8 bases. Germline V CDR1 and CDR2: MNHNS, SASEGT. Unmatched junction bases numbered 17, after V lost 5 bases and J lost 5 bases. The CDR3 length is 18 residues. CDR3 region: CASSQLRQGRTPYQPQHF. Written as DNA, the CDR3 is TGTGCCAGCAGTCAACTTAGACAGGGGCGTACCCCCTATCAGCCCCAGCATTTT.

This clonotype was observed many times. This rearrangement joins TRBV18 to TRBJ1-1; D not resolved. The germline V and J ends were trimmed by 3 bases and 2 bases, with 10 bases remaining between them. Per the germline V gene, CDR1 is KGHSH and CDR2 is LQKENI. CDR3 length: 14 amino acids. The DNA of the CDR3 is TGTGCCAGCTCACCCCAACAGCAAAACACTGAAGCTTTCTTT. Protein product: CASSPQQQNTEAFF.

The table lists this clonotype with many counts. This chain uses TRBV28 with TRBJ2-7; perhaps TRBD1 as D (6 bases). The V end was cut by 6 bases, the J end by 4 bases, with 10 bases between. CDR1 and CDR2 from the germline V gene are MDHEN and SYDVKM. This CDR3 region has 12 residues. Here the CDR3 reads CASSLRGYEQYF. The CDR3 bases are TGTGCCAGCAGCCTCAGGGGTTACGAGCAGTACTTC.